A single sample gave rise to the 26 T cell receptor beta chains below, sequenced in a study of sequential checkpoint blockade in melanoma. Sequencing used immunoSEQ multiplex PCR; TCRdb keeps in-frame clones, though not all of them. The table records roughly 8,500 clones, more than 20% of them present only once. The treatment here: randomized to nivolumab then ipilimumab (arm A) or the reverse (arm B). Sequenced here: tumor tissue (inferred from file names), sampled from a patient given nivolumab and ipilimumab in sequence. Receptor source: a human donor with melanoma.

This sequence joins TRBV6-8 and TRBJ2-1, with 11 bases identical to TRBD2. The germline CDR1 and CDR2 sequences are MNHGY and SAAAGT. This CDR3 spans 16 amino acids. Trimming removed 8 bases from V and 6 bases from J; junction bases left unmatched: 12. In DNA form, the CDR3 reads TGTGCCAGCCGACTAGCGGGGACCCCGACGGCCAATGAGCAGTTCTTC. It is translated as CASRLAGTPTANEQFF.

This clone appeared a few times. The chain joins TRBV28 to TRBJ1-2; TRBD1 matches 7 bases. This CDR3 is 17 amino acids long. Germline V lookup: CDR1 MDHEN, CDR2 SYDVKM. With V trimmed by 2 bases and J by 2 bases, 11 bases remained unmatched. For the CDR3, the DNA is TGTGCCAGCAGTTTAACGGGCAGGGGGTGGAGGAACTATGGCTACACCTTC. It translates to CASSLTGRGWRNYGYTF.

This clone was seen at least ten times. The gene calls are TRBV6-8 and TRBJ2-2, with D unclear. V lost 5 bases and J 6 bases, leaving 10 bases between the germline ends. The germline CDR1 and CDR2 sequences are MNHGY and SAAAGT. This CDR3 comprises 13 residues. DNA for the CDR3: TGTGCCAGCAGTCCCTTTTTCCCCGGGGAGCTGTTTTTT. This gives the protein CASSPFFPGELFF.

This chain joins TRBV28 and TRBJ2-2; 8 bases match TRBD2. Germline V CDR1 and CDR2: MDHEN, SYDVKM. J lost 6 bases, V lost 6 bases, and 3 bases had no gene match. CDR3 size: 13 residues. The CDR3 DNA reads TGTGCCAGCAGGTCCGGGGGGGCCGGGGAGCTGTTTTTT. Protein product: CASRSGGAGELFF.

The chain recombines TRBV30 with TRBJ2-3, with TRBD1 as a possible D gene (5 bases). The V gene's germline CDR1 is GTSNPN and CDR2 SVGIG (reference sequence). Trimming pared 7 bases from V and 2 bases from J, leaving 13 bases between. The CDR3 spans 13 residues. This chain's CDR3 is CAFYRSLTDTQYF. The DNA for the CDR3 is TGTGCCTTTTACAGGAGCCTCACAGATACGCAGTATTTT.

The table lists this clone with a few counts. The chain recombines TRBV6-8 with TRBJ2-7; D is perhaps TRBD2 (5 bases). From germline, CDR1 is MNHGY and CDR2 SAAAGT. The CDR3 extends over 12 amino acids. V lost 8 bases to trimming and J lost 5 bases, with 13 bases between them. The chain's CDR3 is CASRTGMDEQYF. The CDR3 DNA sequence: TGTGCCAGCCGTACCGGGATGGACGAGCAGTACTTC.

The V call is TRBV6-8, the J call TRBJ1-1; D unclear. The V end was cut by 11 bases, the J end by 0 bases, with 13 bases between. CDR3 size: 13 residues. CDR1 is MNHGY, CDR2 SAAAGT, per germline. CDR3 sequence reads: CAALSSLNTEAFF. Written as DNA, the CDR3 is TGTGCCGCCTTGAGCTCTTTGAACACTGAAGCTTTCTTT.

This clone was seen a handful of times. The rearrangement uses TRBV6-8 and TRBJ1-1, with TRBD1 as a possible D gene (5 bases). There are 13 residues in the CDR3. Germline lookup yields CDR1 MNHGY and CDR2 SAAAGT. The ends were cut back, 2 bases at V and 11 bases at J, with 15 bases in the middle. CDR3 coding DNA: TGTGCCAGCAGTTACCTCAGGGAGGAGGTGGCTTTCTTT. Encoded protein: CASSYLREEVAFF.

The genes are TRBV28 and TRBJ2-7; D is unresolved. The CDR3 sequence is 14 residues long. The germline gives CDR1 MDHEN, CDR2 SYDVKM. Trimming removed 6 bases from V and 0 bases from J, with 12 bases in between. The CDR3 is CASSRPGTSYEQYF. CDR3 bases: TGTGCCAGCAGCCGACCAGGAACCTCCTACGAGCAGTACTTC.

The chain combines TRBV28 with TRBJ1-4; D is possibly TRBD1 (6 bases). The CDR3 sequence is 19 residues long. CDR1 and CDR2 from the germline V gene are MDHEN and SYDVKM. The V end was cut by 2 bases, the J end by 1 base, with 20 bases between. In nucleotides, the CDR3 is TGTGCCAGCAGTTTACCCACATCACGACTGACAGGAACTAATGAAAAACTGTTTTTT. It encodes CASSLPTSRLTGTNEKLFF. Together with reference TRBV28 and TRBJ1-4, the CDR3 gives the full variable domain: DVKVTQSSRYLVKRTGEKVFLECVQDMDHENMFWYRQDPGLGLRLIYFSYDVKMKEKGDIPEGYSVSREKKERFSLILESASTNQTSMYLCASSLPTSRLTGTNEKLFFGSGTQLSVL.

In this sample, this clone turned up many times. The chain joins TRBV4-1 to TRBJ1-4, with D possibly TRBD1 on 6 matching bases. CDR3 length: 16 residues. Looked up from germline, CDR1 is MGHRA and CDR2 is YSYEKL. V lost 1 base and J 0 bases, leaving 9 bases between the germline ends. The CDR3 is CASSQASGATNEKLFF. The CDR3 DNA reads as TGCGCCAGCAGCCAAGCCTCAGGGGCAACTAATGAAAAACTGTTTTTT.

The chain has TRBV19 and TRBJ1-2; D is uncertain. Germline CDR1 is LNHDA and CDR2 is SQIVND (reference sequence). V dropped 1 base and J dropped 8 bases, with 11 bases sitting between them. The CDR3 consists of 13 residues. As DNA, the CDR3 is TGTGCCAGTAGTATAGGACCCCTAGCAGGCTACACCTTC. Translating gives CASSIGPLAGYTF.

This chain links TRBV29-1 with TRBJ2-1; a weak D match, TRBD1 (6 bases). Per germline, CDR1 SQVTM and CDR2 ANQGSEA. This CDR3 region has 12 residues. V dropped 4 bases and J dropped 5 bases, with 9 bases sitting between them. CDR3 nucleotides: TGCAGCGTTGCGACAGGTAACAATGAGCAGTTCTTC. Its translation: CSVATGNNEQFF.

This clone was found a few times. The V gene is TRBV11-3, the J gene TRBJ1-1; D is unclear. This CDR3 has 14 residues. Per germline, CDR1 SGHNT and CDR2 YENEEA. With 3 bases removed from V and 4 bases from J, the gap between germline ends came to 12 bases. CDR3 protein: CASSLGFFGTEAFF. The CDR3 bases are TGTGCCAGCAGCTTGGGGTTTTTCGGCACTGAAGCTTTCTTT.

This chain joins TRBV15 and TRBJ1-2, with 9 bases aligning to TRBD1. This CDR3 is 14 amino acids long. V shed 6 bases and J 2 bases; nucleotides not matched to a gene: 4. Looked up from germline, CDR1 is LNHNV and CDR2 is YYDKDF (reference sequence). The CDR3 region is CATRQGAVNYGYTF. The CDR3 DNA reads TGTGCCACCAGACAGGGGGCTGTGAACTATGGCTACACCTTC.

This clone was observed a handful of times. The V and J genes are TRBV19 and TRBJ1-4; D not certain. The CDR3 totals 14 residues. V was cut by 3 bases and J by 0 bases, with 5 bases left in between. Looked up from germline, CDR1 is LNHDA and CDR2 is SQIVND (reference sequence). CDR3 in DNA: TGTGCCAGTAGTATGTCCTCAACTAATGAAAAACTGTTTTTT. Residues: CASSMSSTNEKLFF.

The rearrangement joins TRBV11-3 to TRBJ2-1, with 7 bases fitting TRBD1. After removal of 5 bases from V and 3 bases from J, the junction contained 10 bases not matched to a gene. Germline V gives CDR1 SGHNT, CDR2 YENEEA. This CDR3 comprises 16 residues. The CDR3 sequence: CASSSLGTAIYNEQFF. For the CDR3, the DNA is TGTGCCAGCAGCAGCCTCGGGACAGCGATCTACAATGAGCAGTTCTTC. Combining the CDR3 with reference TRBV11-3 and TRBJ2-1 gives the whole variable domain EAGVVQSPRYKIIEKKQPVAFWCNPISGHNTLYWYLQNLGQGPELLIRYENEEAVDDSQLPKDRFSAERLKGVDSTLKIQPAELGDSAVYLCASSSLGTAIYNEQFFGPGTRLTVL.

The chain combines TRBV10-2 with TRBJ2-3; 8 positions match TRBD2. With V trimmed by 2 bases and J by 4 bases, 11 bases remained unmatched. Germline V gives CDR1 WSHSY, CDR2 SAAADI. This CDR3 contains 17 residues. CDR3 in amino acids: CASSEAERGGTSDTQYF. The CDR3 nucleotides are TGCGCCAGCAGTGAGGCAGAACGCGGGGGGACTTCAGATACGCAGTATTTT.

The chain joins TRBV29-1 to TRBJ1-2, with TRBD1 as a possible D gene (6 bases). Trimming removed 3 bases at V and 1 base at J, with 15 bases between. CDR1 and CDR2 (germline): SQVTM, ANQGSEA. The CDR3 covers 15 residues. The CDR3 loop reads CSVDNIARGNYGYTF. The DNA for the CDR3 is TGCAGCGTTGACAATATAGCCAGGGGTAACTATGGCTACACCTTC.

The J gene is TRBJ1-5, the V gene TRBV28; 7 bases are shared with TRBD1. The J segment lost 2 bases and the V segment lost 8 bases, leaving 3 bases of the junction unmatched. The CDR3 loop spans 13 amino acids. CDR1 is MDHEN and CDR2 is SYDVKM in the germline V gene. The CDR3 sequence: CASFGQGNQPQHF. The CDR3 coding sequence is TGTGCCAGCTTCGGACAGGGCAATCAGCCCCAGCATTTT. The full variable domain, rest sourced from reference TRBV28 and TRBJ1-5, is DVKVTQSSRYLVKRTGEKVFLECVQDMDHENMFWYRQDPGLGLRLIYFSYDVKMKEKGDIPEGYSVSREKKERFSLILESASTNQTSMYLCASFGQGNQPQHFGDGTRLSIL.

V gene TRBV19 combines with J gene TRBJ2-1; a possible D gene is TRBD2 (5 bases). This CDR3 spans 12 amino acids. Trimming pared 7 bases from V and 6 bases from J, leaving 10 bases between. Germline values: CDR1 LNHDA, CDR2 SQIVND (reference sequence). The CDR3 nucleotides read TGTGCCAGTACGGACTGGTCCAATGAGCAGTTCTTC. It translates to CASTDWSNEQFF. The whole variable domain, remainder taken from reference TRBV19 and TRBJ2-1, is DGGITQSPKYLFRKEGQNVTLSCEQNLNHDAMYWYRQDPGQGLRLIYYSQIVNDFQKGDIAEGYSVSREKKESFPLTVTSAQKNPTAFYLCASTDWSNEQFFGPGTRLTVL.

The chain carries TRBV5-1 and TRBJ1-4; possible D gene TRBD1, 6 bases. V gave up 0 bases and J gave up 7 bases, with 16 bases separating them. This CDR3 is built from 16 residues. Germline CDR1 and CDR2: SGHRS and YFSETQ. CDR3 coding DNA: TGCGCCAGCAGCTTGGGGACACAGGGAGGAGGTGAAAAACTGTTTTTT. Residues: CASSLGTQGGGEKLFF.

This clone was detected only a few times. The rearrangement links TRBV19 to TRBJ2-1, with 7 bases matching TRBD2. The CDR3 runs to 15 residues. Germline assignment: CDR1 LNHDA and CDR2 SQIVND (reference sequence). With 8 bases clipped from V and 9 bases from J, the junction kept 16 bases outside the gene matches. The CDR3 is CASLRTSLDPGEQFF. The CDR3 bases are TGTGCCAGTCTCCGGACTAGTTTAGATCCAGGTGAGCAGTTCTTC.

This clone was recorded a few times. This chain uses TRBV6-8 with TRBJ2-2; D might be TRBD1 (6 bases). In germline, CDR1 is MNHGY, CDR2 SAAAGT. The length of the CDR3 is 12 residues. Between the trimmed V and J ends, which lost 6 bases and 7 bases, there was a span of 9 bases. The CDR3 loop reads CASSLGGGELFF. The CDR3 DNA reads as TGTGCCAGCAGCTTAGGGGGCGGGGAGCTGTTTTTT.

This clone was counted only a few times. V usage is TRBV6-8 and J usage is TRBJ2-5, with TRBD1 identical over 7 bases. This CDR3 has 18 amino acids. Trimming removed 6 bases from V and 6 bases from J; junction bases left unmatched: 22. Looked up from germline, CDR1 is MNHGY and CDR2 is SAAAGT. CDR3 amino acids: CASSRYPSPRQGQKTQYF. CDR3 bases: TGTGCCAGCAGCCGATACCCTAGCCCTAGACAGGGACAGAAGACCCAGTACTTC.

This clone was recorded a few times. The chain recombines TRBV11-3 with TRBJ1-1; 7 positions match TRBD1. This CDR3 has 14 amino acids. Trimming at V came to 8 bases and at J to 0 bases, leaving 6 bases not matched to a gene. Germline V CDR1 and CDR2: SGHNT, YENEEA. CDR3 region: CASCSGQMNTEAFF. CDR3 in DNA: TGTGCCAGCTGTTCGGGACAGATGAACACTGAAGCTTTCTTT.